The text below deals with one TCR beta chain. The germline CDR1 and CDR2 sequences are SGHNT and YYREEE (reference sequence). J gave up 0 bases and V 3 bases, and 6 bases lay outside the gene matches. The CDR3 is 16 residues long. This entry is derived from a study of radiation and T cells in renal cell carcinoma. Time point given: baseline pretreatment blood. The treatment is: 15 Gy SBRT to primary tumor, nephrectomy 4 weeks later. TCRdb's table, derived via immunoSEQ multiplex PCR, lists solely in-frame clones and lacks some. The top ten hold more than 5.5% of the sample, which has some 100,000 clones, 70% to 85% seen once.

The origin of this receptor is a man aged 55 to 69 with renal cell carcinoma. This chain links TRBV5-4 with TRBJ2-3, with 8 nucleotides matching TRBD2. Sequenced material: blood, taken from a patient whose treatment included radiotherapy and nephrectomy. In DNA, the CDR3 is TGTGCCAGCAGCTCGGCGGGGACTAGAAGCACAGATACGCAGTATTTT. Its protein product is CASSSAGTRSTDTQYF.